Listed below are T cell receptor beta chains from one sample, sequenced in a study of a mutant IDH1 vaccine in newly diagnosed glioma. TCRdb keeps only in-frame clones here, not all; method: immunoSEQ multiplex PCR. The repertoire holds 90,000 to 100,000 clones, with roughly 90% as singletons. This material consisted of PBMCs, taken from a glioma patient treated with radiotherapy, temozolomide or both. These receptors came from a woman aged 45-65 years with glioma. Both conserved end residues are trimmed from each CDR3. Fields, in order: J gene, V gene, CDR3 protein.

>TRBJ1-5|TRBV9
ASSVGVEGQPQH
>TRBJ1-2|TRBV15
ATSRDLADYGYT
>TRBJ1-2|TRBV7-9
ASSSLTGRADGYT
>TRBJ2-7|TRBV7-2
ASSLVMTGREQY
>TRBJ2-1|TRBV11-3
ASSSLADHEQF
>TRBJ2-1|TRBV29-1
SVDGLAVYNEQF
>TRBJ2-5|TRBV29-1
SVEDWGGETQY
>TRBJ2-1|TRBV18
ASSPPGTRNEQF
>TRBJ2-1|TRBV11-1
ASSLVVASSYNEQF
>TRBJ2-1|TRBV29-1
SVASGEYNEQF
>TRBJ2-3|TRBV9
ASSVVAGRTDTQY
>TRBJ1-5|TRBV27
ASSLSASNQPQH
>TRBJ1-3|TRBV5-1
ASSLGGPDLSPGNTIY
>TRBJ1-2|TRBV4-1
ASSHLPPGEGYT
>TRBJ2-7|TRBV2
ASRNTSGKREQY
>TRBJ2-7|TRBV6-6
ASSYEGELSYEQY
>TRBJ2-5|TRBV5-5
ASSFSPGGGETQY
>TRBJ2-7|TRBV7-6
ASSPGTGRYEQY
>TRBJ1-5|TRBV2
ASSPTGFQGQPQH
>TRBJ1-5|TRBV19
ASRSPWRGRNQPQH
>TRBJ2-5|TRBV9
ASSVGAWGDGQETQY
>TRBJ2-7|TRBV2
ATRTEPYEQY
>TRBJ1-5|TRBV28
ASSSPFQGGKEPQH
>TRBJ2-6|TRBV29-1
SASGGAGANVLT
>TRBJ1-3|TRBV5-4
AGSSTSGNTIY
>TRBJ2-5|TRBV7-9
ASSSSAFARETQY
>TRBJ2-1|TRBV30
AWSRAGSYNEQF
>TRBJ1-3|TRBV27
ASSLGDSGNTIY
>TRBJ1-1|TRBV7-9
ASSTLGTEAF
>TRBJ1-3|TRBV5-6
ASSSIPTGGVGNTIY
>TRBJ2-1|TRBV7-3
ASSPRAIPNNEQF
>TRBJ1-6|TRBV5-6
ASSPWIRVGRYNSPLH
>TRBJ2-7|TRBV6-1
ASSERAYEQY
>TRBJ1-5|TRBV30
AWSSGTGGNQPQH
>TRBJ2-3|TRBV9
ASSVADTQY
>TRBJ2-7|TRBV28
ASSSPHFLTLGQGAREQY
>TRBJ2-1|TRBV5-8
ASSSGDSYNEQF
>TRBJ2-1|TRBV4-1
ASGPIRTVYNEQF
>.|TRBV5-1
ASSLYASSSYEQY